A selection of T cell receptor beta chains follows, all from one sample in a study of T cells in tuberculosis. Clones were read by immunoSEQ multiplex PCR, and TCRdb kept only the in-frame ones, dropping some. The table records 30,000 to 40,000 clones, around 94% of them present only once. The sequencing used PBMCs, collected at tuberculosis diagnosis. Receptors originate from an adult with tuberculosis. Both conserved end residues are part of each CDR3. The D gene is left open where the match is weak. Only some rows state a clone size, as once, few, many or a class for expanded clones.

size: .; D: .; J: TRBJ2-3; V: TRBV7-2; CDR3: CASSLANKPRSATDTQYF; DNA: TGTGCCAGCAGCTTAGCGAATAAGCCTAGATCCGCGACAGATACGCAGTATTTT
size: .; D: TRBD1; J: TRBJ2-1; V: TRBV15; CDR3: CATSSPGGTGLWNEQFF; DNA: TGTGCCACCAGCTCCCCAGGGGGGACAGGGCTTTGGAATGAGCAGTTCTTC
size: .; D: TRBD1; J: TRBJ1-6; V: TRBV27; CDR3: CASSVTARTGEFNSPLHF; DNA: TGTGCCAGCAGCGTAACAGCCCGGACAGGGGAATTTAATTCACCCCTCCACTTT
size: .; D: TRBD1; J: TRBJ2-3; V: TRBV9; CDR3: CASSPRQGLMARQDTQYF; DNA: TGTGCCAGCAGCCCCCGACAGGGTCTAATGGCCCGCCAAGATACGCAGTATTTT
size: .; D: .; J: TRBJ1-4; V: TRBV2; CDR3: CASSERGQGRRGEKLFF; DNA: TGTGCCAGCAGTGAAAGAGGTCAGGGAAGGAGGGGTGAAAAACTGTTTTTT
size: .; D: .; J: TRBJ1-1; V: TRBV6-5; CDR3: CASRTTVNTEAFF; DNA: TGTGCCAGCAGGACGACTGTGAACACTGAAGCTTTCTTT
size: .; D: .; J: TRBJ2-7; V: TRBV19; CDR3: CASSHPRGGSYEQYF; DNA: TGTGCCAGTAGCCACCCCCGGGGTGGGAGCTACGAGCAGTACTTC
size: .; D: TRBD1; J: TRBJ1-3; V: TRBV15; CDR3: CATSKEGAEGNTIYF; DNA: TGTGCCACCAGCAAGGAGGGGGCCGAAGGAAACACCATATATTTT
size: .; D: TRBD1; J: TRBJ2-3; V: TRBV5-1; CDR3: CASSPGGGTDTQYF; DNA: TGCGCCAGCAGCCCAGGGGGTGGCACAGATACGCAGTATTTT
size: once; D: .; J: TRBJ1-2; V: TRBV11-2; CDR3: CASSLDSAELNGYTF; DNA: TGTGCCAGCAGCTTAGATTCGGCGGAACTTAATGGCTACACCTTC
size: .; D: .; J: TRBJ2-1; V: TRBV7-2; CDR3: CASSRGTNYNEQFF; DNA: TGTGCCAGCAGCAGGGGGACTAACTACAATGAGCAGTTCTTC
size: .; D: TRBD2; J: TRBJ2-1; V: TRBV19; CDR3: CASSIDHDGGAVDEQFF; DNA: TGTGCCAGTAGTATAGATCACGACGGGGGGGCCGTGGATGAGCAGTTCTTC
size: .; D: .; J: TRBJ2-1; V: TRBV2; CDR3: CASRGDISEQFF; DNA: TGTGCCAGCAGGGGGGACATTAGTGAGCAGTTCTTC
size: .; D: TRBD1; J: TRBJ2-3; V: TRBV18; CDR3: CASSLDRGGDTQYF; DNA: TGTGCCAGCTCACTGGACAGGGGGGGAGATACGCAGTATTTT
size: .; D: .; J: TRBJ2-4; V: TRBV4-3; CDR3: CASSPQGPLAKNIQYF; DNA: TGCGCCAGCAGCCCTCAGGGCCCACTAGCCAAAAACATTCAGTACTTC
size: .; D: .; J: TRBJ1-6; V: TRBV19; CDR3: CASSISGSSTSPLHF; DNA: TGTGCCAGTAGTATCTCGGGTTCCAGTACTTCACCCCTCCACTTT
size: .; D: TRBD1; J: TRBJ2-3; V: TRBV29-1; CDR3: CSAPSDRGRTDTQYF; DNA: TGCAGCGCCCCCTCGGACAGGGGGCGCACAGATACGCAGTATTTT
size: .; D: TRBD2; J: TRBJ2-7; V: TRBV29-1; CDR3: CSVWVAGELYEQYF; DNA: TGCAGCGTTTGGGTAGCGGGTGAGCTTTACGAGCAGTACTTC
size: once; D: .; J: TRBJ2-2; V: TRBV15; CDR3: CATSRDRTAGKNTGELFF; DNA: TGTGCCACCAGCAGAGATCGAACGGCGGGCAAGAACACCGGGGAGCTGTTTTTT
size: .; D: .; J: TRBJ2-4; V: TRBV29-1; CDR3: CSVEAGWRNIQYF; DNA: TGCAGCGTTGAAGCAGGGTGGAGAAACATTCAGTACTTC
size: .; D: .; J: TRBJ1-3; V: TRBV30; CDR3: CAWSVSTGNTIYF; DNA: TGTGCCTGGAGTGTTTCCACTGGAAACACCATATATTTT